The 27 T cell receptor beta chains below come from one sample, sequenced in a study of breast tumors, draining lymph nodes, adjacent tissues. TCRdb used MiXCR to reprocess the multiplex PCR reads, holding one entry per CDR3 protein. The sample includes fewer than 140,000 distinct CDR3 sequences, more than 25% of them seen just once. Axillary draining lymph nodes of breast cancer patients supplied the node samples. The sample was axillary lymph node tissue. These TCRs come from a female donor with breast cancer. Some clones in this sample may be carry-over from other donors' samples.

In this sample, this clonotype turned up many times. The CDR3 nucleotides are TGTGCCAGCAGCTTAGTACAGGCCAATCAGCCCCAGCATTTT. Residues: CASSLVQANQPQHF. The chain couples TRBV7-2 to TRBJ1-5; D is possibly TRBD1 (5 bases). This CDR3 is 14 amino acids long. CDR1 SGHTA and CDR2 FQGNSA come from the germline V gene. Trimming shortened V by 1 base and J by 3 bases, and 7 bases separated the two germline ends.

This clonotype was counted ten times or more. V and J are TRBV5-6 and TRBJ1-5; 9 nucleotides align to TRBD1. CDR3 length: 16 residues. V gave up 3 bases and J gave up 1 base; unmatched junction bases: 5. Germline values: CDR1 SGHDT, CDR2 YYEEEE. The CDR3 sequence: CASSSQGAGSNQPQHF. The CDR3 coding sequence is TGTGCCAGCAGCTCACAGGGGGCGGGCAGCAATCAGCCCCAGCATTTT.

The V call is TRBV14, the J call TRBJ1-5, with TRBD1 matching 9 bases. This CDR3 spans 18 amino acids. Looked up from germline, CDR1 is SGHDN and CDR2 is FVKESK. V lost 3 bases and J lost 6; bases outside the gene matches: 15. Written as DNA, the CDR3 is TGTGCCAGCAGCCACGTGGGACAGGGCGGTTTGGGCACTCAGCCCCAGCATTTT. Residues: CASSHVGQGGLGTQPQHF.

V usage is TRBV20-1 and J usage is TRBJ1-5; 10 positions match TRBD1. CDR3 size: 18 residues. Germline CDR1 is DFQATT and CDR2 is SNEGSKA (reference sequence). V lost 0 bases to trimming and J lost 3 bases; unmatched junction nucleotides: 11. This chain's CDR3 is CSAREPVHGTGDNQPQHF. DNA for the CDR3: TGCAGTGCTAGAGAGCCAGTTCACGGGACAGGGGACAATCAGCCCCAGCATTTT.

The chain is built from TRBV19 and TRBJ2-3, with 9 bases that match TRBD1. Germline CDR1 reads LNHDA; CDR2 reads SQIVND (reference sequence). This CDR3 contains 15 residues. Trimming cost V 5 bases and J 2 bases; bases outside gene matches: 5. In DNA, the CDR3 is TGTGCCAGTAGTCCGGGACAGGGTCACACAGATACGCAGTATTTT. Its translation: CASSPGQGHTDTQYF.

This clonotype was recorded a few times. V is TRBV27 and J is TRBJ2-3; possible D gene TRBD2, 6 bases. The CDR3 is 14 amino acids. V lost 5 bases and J 6 bases, leaving 15 bases between the germline ends. Looked up from germline, CDR1 is MNHEY and CDR2 is SMNVEV (reference sequence). The CDR3 protein is CASSIRPGLDTQYF. In nucleotides, the CDR3 is TGTGCCAGCAGTATCAGGCCGGGACTCGATACGCAGTATTTT.

The chain is built from TRBV29-1 and TRBJ2-3, with 9 bases that match TRBD1. Germline values: CDR1 SQVTM, CDR2 ANQGSEA. Trimming removed 8 bases from V and 4 bases from J; junction bases left unmatched: 10. The CDR3 has 14 amino acids. The CDR3 loop is CSSDSRQGADTQYF. The CDR3, as DNA: TGCAGCAGTGACTCTAGACAGGGGGCAGATACGCAGTATTTT.

This clonotype was seen at least ten times. The V gene is TRBV20-1, the J gene TRBJ2-2, with TRBD1 matching over 7 bases. The CDR3 is 14 amino acids. V gave up 5 bases and J gave up 6 bases; unmatched junction bases: 9. Germline CDR1 is DFQATT and CDR2 is SNEGSKA (reference sequence). This CDR3 is CSALRTGGPGELFF. The DNA for the CDR3 is TGCAGTGCTTTACGGACAGGCGGCCCCGGGGAGCTGTTTTTT.

On this clonotype itself: Germline is not matched at one junction end, which may reflect a read error. The gene calls are TRBV25-1 and TRBJ1-5; 8 bases line up with TRBD1. This CDR3 region has 15 residues. The germline V gene has CDR1 MGHDK and CDR2 SYGVNS. The CDR3 sequence: CTSSDLDRENQPRHF. The CDR3 DNA is TGTACCAGCAGTGACTTGGACAGGGAAAATCAGCCCCGGCATTTT.

This clonotype appeared once. The J gene is TRBJ2-3, the V gene TRBV20-1, with D possibly being TRBD1 (6 bases). Germline loops: CDR1 DFQATT, CDR2 SNEGSKA (reference sequence). The CDR3 loop spans 14 amino acids. Deletions cut 1 base from V and 2 bases from J, with 10 bases between. DNA of the CDR3: TGCAGTGCTAGAGTTGGGGGCGTCACAGATACGCAGTATTTT. Protein sequence: CSARVGGVTDTQYF.

This clonotype was observed many times. The rearrangement links TRBV6-5 to TRBJ2-1; 12 bases map to TRBD2. Germline V gene sequence: CDR1 MNHEY, CDR2 SVGAGI. The CDR3 consists of 16 residues. V shed 2 bases, J shed 8 bases, and the junction held 7 bases outside the gene matches. CDR3 residues: CASSYAGLAGSHEQFF. In DNA form, the CDR3 reads TGTGCCAGCAGTTACGCCGGACTAGCGGGGAGTCATGAGCAGTTCTTC.

The rearrangement joins TRBV11-2 to TRBJ2-2; 10 bases align to TRBD2. V lost 2 bases and J lost 6; bases outside the gene matches: 3. The CDR3 runs to 15 residues. Germline V gene sequence: CDR1 SGHAT, CDR2 FQNNGV. The CDR3, as DNA: TGTGCCAGCAGCTTAAGGCTAGCGGGAGCCGGGGAGCTGTTTTTT. Protein sequence: CASSLRLAGAGELFF.

For the CDR3, the DNA is TGTGCCAGCAGCCATCGACAAACAGGGGGTGGGACTGAAGCTTTCTTT. Its protein product is CASSHRQTGGGTEAFF. V gene TRBV4-2 combines with J gene TRBJ1-1, with 8 bases that match TRBD1. Germline trimming cut 3 bases from V and 5 bases from J; bases unmatched to any gene: 11. The CDR3 consists of 16 residues. Germline V gene lookup returns CDR1 LGHNA and CDR2 YNFKEQ.

The rearrangement joins TRBV2 to TRBJ1-4; D not certain. The germline CDR1 and CDR2 sequences are SNHLY and FYNNEI. There are 11 residues in the CDR3. The V and J ends lost 6 bases and 6 bases respectively, with 5 bases between them. CDR3 in amino acids: CASSVDEKLFF. CDR3 sequence (DNA): TGTGCCAGCAGCGTAGATGAAAAACTGTTTTTT.

The sample holds many counts of this clonotype. The V gene is TRBV9, the J gene TRBJ1-1, with a possible D match to TRBD1 (5 bases). CDR1 and CDR2 from the germline V gene are SGDLS and YYNGEE. This CDR3 has 12 residues. With 4 bases removed from V and 11 bases from J, the gap between germline ends came to 15 bases. This CDR3 reads CASSRVGGRAFF. Written as DNA, the CDR3 is TGTGCCAGCAGCCGAGTGGGGGGTCGGGCTTTCTTT.

The table lists this clonotype with a few counts. This may come from a read error, since a much larger clone is one base off. This rearrangement joins TRBV12-5 to TRBJ2-3; D remains unclear. Germline lookup yields CDR1 LGHNT and CDR2 FRNRAP. V was shortened by 3 bases and J by 4 bases, with 14 bases between the two germline ends. This CDR3 is built from 15 residues. The CDR3: CASGFVSPRADTQYF. The CDR3, as DNA: TGTGCTAGTGGTTTCGTCTCGCCTAGGGCAGATACGCAGTATTTT.

This clonotype showed up many times. J is TRBJ2-7 and V is TRBV25-1, with TRBD2 as a possible D gene (7 bases). Trimming left V 3 bases short and J 5 bases short, with 11 bases between. Germline CDR1 MGHDK, CDR2 SYGVNS. This CDR3 has 13 amino acids. CDR3 residues: CASSDGGRHEQYF. The CDR3 bases are TGTGCCAGCAGTGACGGGGGGCGGCACGAGCAGTACTTC.

This clonotype was recorded many times. CDR3 residues: CASSSQGTASNEQFF. In nucleotides, the CDR3 is TGCGCCAGCAGCTCCCAAGGGACCGCATCAAATGAGCAGTTCTTC. The rearrangement links TRBV5-1 to TRBJ2-1, with D perhaps assigned TRBD1 or TRBD2 (5 bases each). Looked up from germline, CDR1 is SGHRS and CDR2 is YFSETQ. Trimming took off 3 bases at V and 7 bases at J, with 17 bases between the two ends. This CDR3 has 15 residues.

This clonotype was seen a handful of times. V gene TRBV5-7 combines with J gene TRBJ1-1; weak D call: TRBD1 (6 bases). TRBV5-7 qualifies as an ORF whose function is uncertain. The CDR3 covers 14 residues. V shed 1 base and J shed 1 base, with 8 bases lying between them. The CDR3 coding sequence is TGTGCCAGCAGCTTGACAGGGCAGAACACTGAAGCTTTCTTT. Protein product: CASSLTGQNTEAFF.

This clonotype was detected only a few times. The chain joins TRBV12-3 or TRBV12-4 to TRBJ1-1; D might be TRBD1 (5 bases). The CDR3 contains 14 residues. The V gene lost 1 base and the J gene lost 7 bases, with 13 bases spanning the gap. DNA of the CDR3: TGTGCCAGCAGTTTAGAACCGGGGGGTGATGAAGCTTTCTTT. Its translation is CASSLEPGGDEAFF.

This clonotype was detected ten times or more. V usage is TRBV28 and J usage is TRBJ2-1, with D perhaps TRBD2 (5 bases). This CDR3 region has 15 residues. V gave up 5 bases and J gave up 3 bases, with 14 bases separating them. The germline V gene encodes CDR1 MDHEN and CDR2 SYDVKM. As DNA, the CDR3 is TGTGCCAGCAGTGGGCAAGCGGCCATCTACAATGAGCAGTTCTTC. It translates to CASSGQAAIYNEQFF.

With respect to this clonotype: Possible read error: a much larger clone is one base away. A read error is likely, as this CDR3 ends without the conserved phenylalanine or tryptophan. The DNA is omitted, as the CDR3 cannot be located on it reliably, and the CDR3 follows TCRdb's listing. The CDR3 spells CSAYQYYEQSS. This chain links TRBV20-1 with TRBJ2-7. The CDR3 totals 11 residues, both ends included. Germline-derived CDR1 and CDR2 are DFQATT and SNEGSKA (reference sequence).

For this clonotype: One junction end does not reproduce the germline sequence, and a read error may be involved. The V gene is TRBV28, the J gene TRBJ2-6; no firm D call. This CDR3 contains 16 residues. Germline V lookup: CDR1 MDHEN, CDR2 SYDVKM. CDR3 DNA: TGTGCCAGCAGCCCGAGGACCGGCTCTGGGGTCAACGTCCTGACTTTC. It is translated as CASSPRTGSGVNVLTF. Full variable domain (remainder filled in from reference TRBV28 and TRBJ2-6): DVKVTQSSRYLVKRTGEKVFLECVQDMDHENMFWYRQDPGLGLRLIYFSYDVKMKEKGDIPEGYSVSREKKERFSLILESASTNQTSMYLCASSPRTGSGVNVLTFGAGSRLTVL.

This clonotype was recorded at least ten times. The junction departs from the called germline gene at one end, perhaps through a read error. V is TRBV6-1 and J is TRBJ1-5, with D unresolved. Germline values: CDR1 MNHNS, CDR2 SASEGT. This CDR3 is built from 9 residues. The CDR3 DNA reads as TGTGCCAGCAGTCAGCCCCAGCATTTT. This gives the protein CASSQPQHF.

This chain uses TRBV25-1 with TRBJ2-1, with D possibly being TRBD1 (6 bases). Germline lookup yields CDR1 MGHDK and CDR2 SYGVNS. This CDR3 comprises 15 residues. Between the trimmed V and J ends, which lost 3 bases and 5 bases, there was a span of 14 bases. The CDR3 is CASSDLDSAHNEQFF. The CDR3 DNA reads TGTGCCAGCAGTGATTTGGACAGTGCCCACAATGAGCAGTTCTTC.

This clonotype has at least ten counts. No conserved phenylalanine or tryptophan is present at the end of the CDR3, so a read error is the likely explanation. This rearrangement joins TRBV5-4 to TRBJ1-2; D may be TRBD1 (5 bases). The CDR3 contains 15 residues. Germline CDR1 reads SGHNT; CDR2 reads YYREEE (reference sequence). The V end was cut by 1 base, the J end by 0 bases, with 10 bases between. CDR3 residues: CASSLRDLTNYGYTL. In nucleotides, the CDR3 is TGTGCCAGCAGCTTGAGGGACCTTACTAACTATGGCTACACCCTC.

This clonotype was picked up many times. This rearrangement joins TRBV12-3 or TRBV12-4 to TRBJ2-2; 7 bases align to TRBD2. The length of the CDR3 is 13 residues. The V segment lost 6 bases and the J segment 4 bases; nucleotides outside the gene matches: 2. Here the CDR3 reads CASSWTSTGELFF. The CDR3 DNA reads TGTGCCAGCAGCTGGACTAGCACCGGGGAGCTGTTTTTT.